These 4 T cell receptor beta chains came from one sample sequenced in a study of cytomegalovirus exposure and HLA in healthy donors. The protocol was immunoSEQ multiplex PCR, while the TCRdb copy is restricted to in-frame clones and leaves out a portion. The sample yields 100,000 or so clones, around 88% seen once. The specimen was PBMCs. These receptors originate from a woman aged 25 to 39 in good health and CMV-seronegative.

V and J are TRBV7-9 and TRBJ2-5; no clear D. The germline V gene has CDR1 SEHNR and CDR2 FQNEAQ (reference sequence). The CDR3 loop spans 11 amino acids. Deletions cut 5 bases from V and 4 bases from J, with 5 bases between. This CDR3 reads CASSPIETQYF. In DNA, the CDR3 is TGTGCCAGCAGCCCCATAGAGACCCAGTACTTC. The whole variable domain, filled in from reference TRBV7-9 and TRBJ2-5, reads DTGVSQNPRHKITKRGQNVTFRCDPISEHNRLYWYRQTLGQGPEFLTYFQNEAQLEKSRLLSDRFSAERPKGSFSTLEIQRTEQGDSAMYLCASSPIETQYFGPGTRLLVL.

The chain links TRBV10-3 to TRBJ2-3; 12 bases align to TRBD2. This CDR3 comprises 14 residues. Germline CDR1 ENHRY, CDR2 SYGVKD. Losses at the gene ends were 4 bases for V and 6 bases for J; bases not matched to a gene: 2. CDR3 sequence: CAISGTSGGDTQYF. The CDR3 nucleotides read TGTGCCATCAGTGGTACTAGCGGGGGGGATACGCAGTATTTT.

The chain couples TRBV7-9 to TRBJ2-3; D may be TRBD2 (6 bases). Germline V gene data show CDR1 as SEHNR and CDR2 as FQNEAQ (reference sequence). The CDR3 consists of 13 residues. With 5 bases removed from V and 6 bases from J, the gap between germline ends came to 12 bases. The chain's CDR3 is CASSGSGGDTQYF. The CDR3 DNA reads as TGTGCCAGCAGCGGTTCCGGAGGGGATACGCAGTATTTT.

The chain recombines TRBV6-5 with TRBJ1-1; weak D call: TRBD1 (6 bases). Trimming took off 5 bases at V and 10 bases at J, with 11 bases between the two ends. The CDR3 covers 11 residues. Germline V gives CDR1 MNHEY, CDR2 SVGAGI. The CDR3 DNA is TGTGCCAGCAGTCTGGGGGCTGGAGCTTTCTTT. Translating it yields CASSLGAGAFF.